Each of the 28 T cell receptor beta chains below was sequenced from the same sample in a study of vaccination and CD4 T cells after COVID-19. Antigens for these TCRs are unknown. An Oncomine TCR Beta short-read assay was used to sequence the DNA from cultured CD4+ T cells. TCRdb called the PCR reads again in MiXCR, with one record for every CDR3 protein. The sample consists of 14,000 to 15,000 distinct CDR3 sequences, around 56% of them appearing once. The treatment here: roughly 10-day PBMC culture with coronavirus spike peptide pools or control peptides (ViraFEST assay). Sequencing was carried out using CD4+ T cells from blood, cultured in vitro. Source of these receptors: a human donor who had recovered from COVID-19.

The chain carries TRBV7-2 and TRBJ2-7; D unresolved. Germline CDR1 reads SGHTA; CDR2 reads FQGNSA. Trimming pared 5 bases from V and 2 bases from J, leaving 19 bases between. CDR3 length equals 16 residues. The chain's CDR3 is CASSLFTGLSTYEQYF. The CDR3 nucleotides read TGTGCCAGCAGCCTTTTTACGGGTCTCTCCACCTACGAGCAGTACTTC.

The chain joins TRBV18 to TRBJ2-7, with TRBD1 matching over 7 bases. CDR3 length: 15 residues. V lost 2 bases to trimming and J lost 0 bases; unmatched junction nucleotides: 4. From germline, CDR1 is KGHSH and CDR2 LQKENI. As DNA, the CDR3 is TGTGCCAGCTCACCAGGTACAGGGGTCTCCTACGAGCAGTACTTC. Translating it yields CASSPGTGVSYEQYF.

The chain has TRBV27 and TRBJ1-1; the D is unclear. Germline CDR1 and CDR2: MNHEY and SMNVEV (reference sequence). The CDR3 spans 14 residues. Trimming removed 2 bases from V and 0 bases from J, with 7 bases in between. CDR3 DNA sequence: TGTGCCAGCAGTTTAAGCGGGGTGAACACTGAAGCTTTCTTT. It encodes CASSLSGVNTEAFF.

This clonotype was detected only a few times. The CDR3, as DNA: TGCAGTGCTACCCCTTTAGGGGGACTAGCGGGAGGAACGATGGGGGAGCAGTACTTC. It specifies CSATPLGGLAGGTMGEQYF. This rearrangement joins TRBV20-1 to TRBJ2-7, with 15 bases lining up with TRBD2. The J segment lost 7 bases and the V segment lost 4 bases, leaving 20 bases of the junction unmatched. This CDR3 region has 19 residues. CDR1 is DFQATT, CDR2 SNEGSKA, per germline (reference sequence).

The V call is TRBV28, the J call TRBJ1-5, with TRBD1 identical over 8 bases. The CDR3 sequence is 15 residues long. The germline V gene encodes CDR1 MDHEN and CDR2 SYDVKM. V dropped 5 bases and J dropped 6; count of bases not matched to a gene: 9. In DNA, the CDR3 is TGTGCCAGCAGTATTACAGGGGGACAAGCTCAGCCCCAGCATTTT. This codes for CASSITGGQAQPQHF.

The chain uses TRBV19 and TRBJ1-1; D unclear. The CDR3 has 13 amino acids. Trimming pared 6 bases from V and 3 bases from J, leaving 11 bases between. Germline loops: CDR1 LNHDA, CDR2 SQIVND (reference sequence). CDR3 sequence: CASREGRDTEAFF. CDR3 in DNA: TGTGCCAGTAGGGAAGGACGGGACACTGAAGCTTTCTTT.

The table lists this clonotype with a few counts. In nucleotides, the CDR3 is TGTGCCAGCAGCTTATCGGGTCAGGTTGCTCAGCCCCAGCATTTT. Translated, it gives CASSLSGQVAQPQHF. V and J are TRBV7-8 and TRBJ1-5; D not resolved. V gave up 2 bases and J gave up 6 bases, with 14 bases separating them. CDR3 size: 15 residues. From germline, CDR1 is SGHVS and CDR2 FQNEAQ.

This chain links TRBV19 with TRBJ1-1; TRBD1 matches 7 bases. Trimming at V came to 5 bases and at J to 2 bases, leaving 11 bases not matched to a gene. The germline V gene has CDR1 LNHDA and CDR2 SQIVND (reference sequence). The CDR3 has 16 residues. Here the CDR3 DNA reads TGTGCCAGTAGTGCACACCCGGGACAGCGAAACACTGAAGCTTTCTTT. Translating gives CASSAHPGQRNTEAFF.

The chain combines TRBV5-1 with TRBJ2-5; 11 bases align to TRBD1. J lost 4 bases, V lost 2 bases, and 7 bases had no gene match. This CDR3 region has 16 residues. Germline CDR1 is SGHRS and CDR2 is YFSETQ. The CDR3 here is CASSLYGQGAGETQYF. The CDR3, as DNA: TGCGCCAGCAGCTTATACGGACAGGGGGCGGGAGAGACCCAGTACTTC.

The J gene is TRBJ2-1, the V gene TRBV6-1; 11 bases are shared with TRBD1. The CDR3 extends over 17 amino acids. With 4 bases clipped from V and 8 bases from J, the junction kept 13 bases outside the gene matches. The germline V gene encodes CDR1 MNHNS and CDR2 SASEGT. Written as DNA, the CDR3 is TGTGCCAGCAGTGGGACAGGGGGCTGGGGAGATAGCCATGAGCAGTTCTTC. As protein: CASSGTGGWGDSHEQFF.

The chain carries TRBV9 and TRBJ2-3, with 7 bases matching TRBD1. The junction had 3 bases not matched to a gene; V was cut back by 2 bases and J by 0 bases. Germline assignment: CDR1 SGDLS and CDR2 YYNGEE. The CDR3 is 15 amino acids. As DNA, the CDR3 is TGTGCCAGCAGCGTTATGGGACAGAGCACAGATACGCAGTATTTT. Its translation: CASSVMGQSTDTQYF.

This clonotype was counted between two and nine times. The chain recombines TRBV25-1 with TRBJ1-6; perhaps TRBD1 as D (5 bases). The germline V gene encodes CDR1 MGHDK and CDR2 SYGVNS. Trimming pared 1 base from V and 10 bases from J, leaving 11 bases between. The CDR3 has 14 residues. The chain's CDR3 is CASSESGGISPLHF. Here the CDR3 DNA reads TGTGCCAGCAGTGAATCGGGGGGAATCTCACCCCTCCACTTT. The whole variable domain, remainder taken from reference TRBV25-1 and TRBJ1-6, is EADIYQTPRYLVIGTGKKITLECSQTMGHDKMYWYQQDPGMELHLIHYSYGVNSTEKGDLSSESTVSRIRTEHFPLTLESARPSHTSQYLCASSESGGISPLHFGNGTRLTVT.

This sequence joins TRBV28 and TRBJ1-3; the match to TRBD1 covers 7 bases. The CDR3 consists of 14 residues. The trim removed 3 bases at V and 2 bases at J, leaving 1 base unmatched. Germline values: CDR1 MDHEN, CDR2 SYDVKM. The CDR3 DNA follows: TGTGCCAGCAGTTTGGGGACAGCTGGAAACACCATATATTTT. Amino acids: CASSLGTAGNTIYF.

The chain has TRBV20-1 and TRBJ2-7; the match to TRBD2 covers 9 bases. Germline V gene lookup returns CDR1 DFQATT and CDR2 SNEGSKA (reference sequence). The CDR3 consists of 15 residues. V shed 0 bases, J shed 4 bases, and the junction held 7 bases outside the gene matches. The CDR3 DNA sequence: TGCAGTGCTAGAGATGTAGCGGGAGTACAGTACGAGCAGTACTTC. It specifies CSARDVAGVQYEQYF.

A few counts support this clonotype. The chain has TRBV28 and TRBJ2-1; 7 bases are shared with TRBD1. Germline CDR1 reads MDHEN; CDR2 reads SYDVKM. There are 16 residues in the CDR3. V trimming: 11 bases; J trimming: 1 base; junction bases outside the gene matches: 14. CDR3 in amino acids: CAGRQRGQSSYNEQFF. DNA for the CDR3: TGTGCCGGACGGCAGAGGGGGCAATCTTCCTACAATGAGCAGTTCTTC.

The chain carries TRBV6-1 and TRBJ1-1; D gene uncertain. CDR3 length: 13 residues. V dropped 1 base and J dropped 3 bases, with 6 bases sitting between them. Germline V gene data show CDR1 as MNHNS and CDR2 as SASEGT. CDR3 region: CASSEGKDTEAFF. CDR3 DNA sequence: TGTGCCAGCAGTGAAGGGAAGGACACTGAAGCTTTCTTT.

V is TRBV20-1 and J is TRBJ2-2; TRBD2 matches at 8 bases. There are 16 residues in the CDR3. V was clipped by 1 base and J by 2 bases; unmatched bases: 6. Germline V gives CDR1 DFQATT, CDR2 SNEGSKA (reference sequence). The CDR3 coding sequence is TGCAGTGCTAGAGTGAGCGGGAGTCGTAACACCGGGGAGCTGTTTTTT. Its protein is CSARVSGSRNTGELFF.

This clonotype is large (0.1 to 1%) by share. This rearrangement joins TRBV6-2 or TRBV6-3 to TRBJ2-3, with D maybe TRBD1 (6 bases). The ends were cut back, 7 bases at V and 3 bases at J, with 11 bases in the middle. Germline V lookup: CDR1 MNHEY, CDR2 SVGEGT. The CDR3 consists of 13 residues. CDR3 sequence: CASTEGGTDTQYF. The CDR3 DNA reads as TGTGCCAGCACCGAAGGGGGTACAGATACGCAGTATTTT.

The V gene is TRBV28, the J gene TRBJ2-1, with TRBD2 matching over 7 bases. Germline values: CDR1 MDHEN, CDR2 SYDVKM. The CDR3 runs to 14 residues. V was clipped by 5 bases and J by 7 bases; unmatched bases: 8. This CDR3 reads CASSTGGGRNEQFF. For the CDR3, the DNA is TGTGCCAGCAGTACGGGGGGAGGGAGGAATGAGCAGTTCTTC.

The V and J genes are TRBV21-1 and TRBJ1-5. TRBV21-1 is an annotated pseudogene. CDR3 length equals 20 residues. The CDR3 DNA sequence: TGTGCCAGCAGCAAAGGCGGTGTGCCACCGGATCGGAATTGCAATCAGCCCCAGCATTTT. This encodes CASSKGGVPPDRNCNQPQHF.

This clonotype was seen more than once but under ten times. The chain couples TRBV15 to TRBJ1-3, with D perhaps TRBD1 (6 bases). V lost 0 bases and J 4 bases, leaving 13 bases between the germline ends. The germline V gene encodes CDR1 LNHNV and CDR2 YYDKDF (reference sequence). The CDR3 sequence is 16 residues long. The CDR3: CATSRDLRQAGNTIYF. The CDR3, as DNA: TGTGCCACCAGCAGAGATCTTCGACAGGCCGGAAACACCATATATTTT.

This clonotype occurred once. The V call is TRBV6-5, the J call TRBJ1-1; D not resolved. In germline, CDR1 is MNHEY, CDR2 SVGAGI. This CDR3 is 17 amino acids long. Trimming took off 0 bases at V and 2 bases at J, with 16 bases between the two ends. For the CDR3, the DNA is TGTGCCAGCAGTTACTCGATGGCAGGTTACATAAACACTGAAGCTTTCTTT. Its translation is CASSYSMAGYINTEAFF.

Sample share makes this clonotype medium-sized (0.01 to 0.1%). The genes are TRBV30 and TRBJ1-5; D is perhaps TRBD1 (5 bases). V was pared by 0 bases and J by 2 bases, with 5 bases between. This CDR3 is 13 amino acids long. The germline CDR1 and CDR2 sequences are GTSNPN and SVGIG (reference sequence). CDR3 DNA sequence: TGTGCCTGGAGTGTAGGGGGCAATCAGCCCCAGCATTTT. Translation gives CAWSVGGNQPQHF.

The chain has TRBV30 and TRBJ2-7; D remains unclear. The germline V gene has CDR1 GTSNPN and CDR2 SVGIG (reference sequence). Trimming took 3 bases from V and 6 from J, leaving 12 bases between them. The CDR3 has 12 residues. The CDR3 sequence: CAWSSVGIEQYF. CDR3 nucleotides: TGTGCCTGGAGCTCGGTGGGAATCGAGCAGTACTTC.

The gene calls are TRBV20-1 and TRBJ2-3; 13 nucleotides align to TRBD2. The germline V gene encodes CDR1 DFQATT and CDR2 SNEGSKA (reference sequence). The length of the CDR3 is 15 residues. V gave up 6 bases and J gave up 3 bases; unmatched junction bases: 6. CDR3 loop: CSADTSGRATDTQYF. DNA for the CDR3: TGCAGTGCGGATACTAGCGGGAGGGCAACAGATACGCAGTATTTT.

CDR3 DNA sequence: TGTGCCAGTAGCAGGCGGGGGCTAGAGGAAAAACTGTTTTTT. Translating it yields CASSRRGLEEKLFF. This chain connects TRBV19 to TRBJ1-4; possible D gene TRBD1, 6 bases. V lost 6 bases, J lost 8 bases, and 16 bases lay in between. Germline V lookup: CDR1 LNHDA, CDR2 SQIVND (reference sequence). The CDR3 length is 14 residues.

The rearrangement joins TRBV6-5 to TRBJ2-6; TRBD1 matches at 10 bases. There are 16 residues in the CDR3. The germline V gene encodes CDR1 MNHEY and CDR2 SVGAGI. V trimming: 4 bases; J trimming: 0 bases; junction bases outside the gene matches: 0. Here the CDR3 DNA reads TGTGCCAGCAGTTGGACAGGGGGCTCTGGGGCCAACGTCCTGACTTTC. This gives the protein CASSWTGGSGANVLTF.

The chain uses TRBV5-1 and TRBJ2-1, with 13 positions matching TRBD2. CDR3 length: 17 amino acids. Germline assignment: CDR1 SGHRS and CDR2 YFSETQ. The V and J ends lost 4 bases and 10 bases, in that order; junction bases with no gene match: 14. In DNA, the CDR3 is TGCGCCAGCAGCCCCCAACTAGCGGGAGGGGTTGGGAAGGAGCAGTTCTTC. Its translation is CASSPQLAGGVGKEQFF.